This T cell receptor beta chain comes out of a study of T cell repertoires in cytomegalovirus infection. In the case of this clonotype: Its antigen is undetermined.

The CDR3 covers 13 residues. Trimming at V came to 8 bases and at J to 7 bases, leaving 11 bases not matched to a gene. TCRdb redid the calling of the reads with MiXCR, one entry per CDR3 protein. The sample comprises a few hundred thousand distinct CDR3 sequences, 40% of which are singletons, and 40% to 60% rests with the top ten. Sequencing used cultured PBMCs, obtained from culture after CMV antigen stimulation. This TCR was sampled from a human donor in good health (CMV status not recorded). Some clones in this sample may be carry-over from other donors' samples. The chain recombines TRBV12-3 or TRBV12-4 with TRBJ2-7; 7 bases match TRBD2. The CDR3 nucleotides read TGTGCCAGCTCCGGGGGAGGGCCCCTAGAGCAGTACTTC. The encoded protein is CASSGGGPLEQYF.